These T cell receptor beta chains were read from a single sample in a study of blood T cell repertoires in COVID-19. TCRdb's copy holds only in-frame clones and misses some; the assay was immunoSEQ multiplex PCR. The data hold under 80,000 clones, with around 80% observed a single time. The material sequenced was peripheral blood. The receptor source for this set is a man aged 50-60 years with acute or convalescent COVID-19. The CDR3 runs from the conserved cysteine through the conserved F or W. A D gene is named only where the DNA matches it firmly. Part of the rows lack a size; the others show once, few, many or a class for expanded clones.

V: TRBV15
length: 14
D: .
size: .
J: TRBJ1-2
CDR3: CATSREGGGAGYTF
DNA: TGTGCCACCAGCAGAGAAGGGGGGGGAGCTGGCTACACCTTC

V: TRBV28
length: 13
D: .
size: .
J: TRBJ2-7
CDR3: CASSTGSSYEQYF
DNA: TGTGCCAGCAGTACCGGGAGCTCCTACGAGCAGTACTTC

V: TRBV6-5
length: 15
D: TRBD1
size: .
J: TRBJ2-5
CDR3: CASSYSDRGQETQYF
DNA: TGTGCCAGCAGTTACTCTGACAGGGGGCAAGAGACCCAGTACTTC

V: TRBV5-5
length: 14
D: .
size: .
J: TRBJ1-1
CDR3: CASSLQGFGTEAFF
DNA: TGTGCCAGCAGCCTACAGGGCTTCGGGACTGAAGCTTTCTTT

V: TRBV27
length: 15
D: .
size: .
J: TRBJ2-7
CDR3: CASSKTSQSSYEQYF
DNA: TGTGCCAGCAGTAAAACTAGCCAGAGCTCCTACGAGCAGTACTTC

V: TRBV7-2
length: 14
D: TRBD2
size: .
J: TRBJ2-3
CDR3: CASATSGGIDTQYF
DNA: TGTGCCAGCGCGACTAGCGGGGGAATAGATACGCAGTATTTT

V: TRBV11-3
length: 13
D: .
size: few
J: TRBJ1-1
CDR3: CASSLGRTDEAFF
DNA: TGTGCCAGCAGCTTAGGGAGGACAGATGAAGCTTTCTTT

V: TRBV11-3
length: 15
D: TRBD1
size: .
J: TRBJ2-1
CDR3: CASSLGQGNYNEQFF
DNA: TGTGCCAGCAGCTTGGGACAGGGGAATTACAATGAGCAGTTCTTC

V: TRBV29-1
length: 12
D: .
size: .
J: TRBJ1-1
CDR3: CSVEQAGTEAFF
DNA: TGCAGCGTTGAACAGGCTGGGACTGAAGCTTTCTTT

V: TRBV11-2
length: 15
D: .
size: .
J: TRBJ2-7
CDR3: CASSLTGLMTYEQYF
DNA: TGTGCCAGCAGCTTGACGGGACTGATGACCTACGAGCAGTACTTC

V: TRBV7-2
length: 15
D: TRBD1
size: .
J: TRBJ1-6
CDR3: CASSLATGLNSPLHF
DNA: TGTGCCAGCAGCTTAGCGACAGGGCTTAATTCACCCCTCCACTTT

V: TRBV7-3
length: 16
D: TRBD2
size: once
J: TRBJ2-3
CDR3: CASSPGTSGGEDTQYF
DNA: TGTGCCAGCAGCCCGGGGACTAGCGGGGGAGAAGATACGCAGTATTTT

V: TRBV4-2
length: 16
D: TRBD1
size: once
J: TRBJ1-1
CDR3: CASSQVSRTGNTEAFF
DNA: TGTGCCAGCAGCCAAGTAAGTCGGACAGGGAACACTGAAGCTTTCTTT

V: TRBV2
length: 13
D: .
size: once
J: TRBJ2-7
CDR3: CASRFKPSYEQYF
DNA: TGTGCCAGCCGGTTTAAGCCCTCCTACGAGCAGTACTTC

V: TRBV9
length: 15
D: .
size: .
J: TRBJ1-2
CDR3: CASSVDPGFNYGYTF
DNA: TGTGCCAGCAGCGTAGACCCGGGGTTTAACTATGGCTACACCTTC

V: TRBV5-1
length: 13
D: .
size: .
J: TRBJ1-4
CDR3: CASSSGTLEKLFF
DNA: TGCGCCAGCAGCTCCGGGACACTAGAAAAACTGTTTTTT

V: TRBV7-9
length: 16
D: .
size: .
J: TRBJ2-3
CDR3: CASSFVLAPSTDTQYF
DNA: TGTGCCAGCAGCTTCGTTCTAGCGCCTAGCACAGATACGCAGTATTTT

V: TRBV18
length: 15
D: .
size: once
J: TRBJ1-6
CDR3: CASSPPAGHNSPLHF
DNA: TGTGCCAGCTCACCACCGGCAGGCCATAATTCACCCCTCCACTTT

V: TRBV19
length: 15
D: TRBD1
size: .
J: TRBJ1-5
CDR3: CASSPDRAGNQPQHF
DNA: TGTGCCAGTAGTCCAGACAGGGCGGGCAATCAGCCCCAGCATTTT

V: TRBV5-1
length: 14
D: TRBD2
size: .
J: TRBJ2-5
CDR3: CASSLGLAGETQYF
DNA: TGCGCCAGCAGCCTCGGACTAGCTGGGGAGACCCAGTACTTC

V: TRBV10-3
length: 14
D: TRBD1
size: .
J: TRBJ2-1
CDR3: CAISESIQGNEQFF
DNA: TGTGCCATCAGTGAGTCGATACAGGGGAATGAGCAGTTCTTC

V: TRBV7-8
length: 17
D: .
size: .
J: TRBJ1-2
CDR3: CASSLAPRAGGGRGYTF
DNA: TGTGCCAGCAGCTTAGCTCCCCGGGCCGGGGGGGGTCGGGGCTACACCTTC

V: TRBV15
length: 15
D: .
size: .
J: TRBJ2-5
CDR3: CATSRGLGVQETQYF
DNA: TGTGCCACCAGCAGAGGACTAGGGGTCCAAGAGACCCAGTACTTC

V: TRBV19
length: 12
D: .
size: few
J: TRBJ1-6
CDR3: CASSIPDSPLHF
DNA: TGTGCCAGTAGTATTCCGGATTCACCCCTCCACTTT

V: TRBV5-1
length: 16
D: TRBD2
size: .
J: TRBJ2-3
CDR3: CASSSRRGGPTDTQYF
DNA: TGCGCCAGCAGCTCTCGGCGGGGGGGCCCCACAGATACGCAGTATTTT

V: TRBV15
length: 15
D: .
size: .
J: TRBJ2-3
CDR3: CATRRDAGEADTQYF
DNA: TGTGCCACCAGGCGGGACGCCGGGGAGGCAGATACGCAGTATTTT

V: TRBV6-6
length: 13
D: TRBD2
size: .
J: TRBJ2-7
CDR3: CASRLAGAGEQYF
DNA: TGTGCCAGCCGACTAGCGGGAGCGGGTGAGCAGTACTTC

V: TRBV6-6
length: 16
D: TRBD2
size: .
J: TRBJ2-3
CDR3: CASRRGLAGATDTQYF
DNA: TGTGCCAGCAGAAGAGGACTAGCGGGGGCCACAGATACGCAGTATTTT

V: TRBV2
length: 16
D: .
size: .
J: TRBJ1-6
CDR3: CASSEQGLLVNSPLHF
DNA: TGTGCCAGCAGTGAACAGGGGTTATTGGTGAATTCACCCCTCCACTTT

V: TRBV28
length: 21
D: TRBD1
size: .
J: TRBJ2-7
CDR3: CASSNPLVPGQGAFLSYEQYF
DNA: TGTGCCAGCAGCAACCCCCTAGTGCCGGGACAGGGGGCGTTTTTGTCCTACGAGCAGTACTTC

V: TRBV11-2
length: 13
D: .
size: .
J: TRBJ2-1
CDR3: CASSLDEGNEQFF
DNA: TGTGCCAGCAGCTTAGATGAGGGAAATGAGCAGTTCTTC

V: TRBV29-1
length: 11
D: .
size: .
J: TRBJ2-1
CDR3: CSVEMFDEQFF
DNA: TGCAGCGTTGAAATGTTCGATGAGCAGTTCTTC

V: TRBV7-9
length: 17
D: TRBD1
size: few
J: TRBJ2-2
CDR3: CASSPRGVRGRGGELFF
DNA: TGTGCCAGCAGCCCAAGAGGGGTCAGGGGGCGAGGCGGGGAGCTGTTTTTT

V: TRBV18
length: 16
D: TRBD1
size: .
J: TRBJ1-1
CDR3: CASSPRDRGLDTEAFF
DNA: TGTGCCAGCTCACCAAGGGACAGGGGGCTCGACACTGAAGCTTTCTTT

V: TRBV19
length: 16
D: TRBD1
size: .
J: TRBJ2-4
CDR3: CASSTWDSLAKNIQYF
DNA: TGTGCCAGTAGTACATGGGACAGCCTAGCCAAAAACATTCAGTACTTC

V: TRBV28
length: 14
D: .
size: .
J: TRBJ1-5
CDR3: CASSWGGSNQPQHF
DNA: TGTGCCAGCAGTTGGGGGGGGAGCAATCAGCCCCAGCATTTT

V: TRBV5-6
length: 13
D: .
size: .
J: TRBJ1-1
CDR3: CASCGGLNTEAFF
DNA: TGTGCCAGCTGTGGGGGGTTGAACACTGAAGCTTTCTTT

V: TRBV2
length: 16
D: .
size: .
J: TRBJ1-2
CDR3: CASSHDYREWRNGYTF
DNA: TGTGCCAGCAGCCATGACTACAGGGAATGGAGGAATGGCTACACCTTC

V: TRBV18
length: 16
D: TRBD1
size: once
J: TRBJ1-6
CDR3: CASSPPGGQSNSPLHF
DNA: TGTGCCAGCTCACCACCGGGGGGACAGTCTAATTCACCCCTCCACTTT